The present T cell receptor (beta chain) was sequenced within a study of CD8+ T cells in alopecia areata. The study, taken as a whole, reports: Scalp sequencing also captures normal skin's resident alphabeta T cells. Elevated clonality characterized lesional scalp relative to normal scalp, particularly in alopecia totalis/universalis.

PBMCs provided sorted CD4+ and CD8+ T cells. Points on this clone: The antigen remains undetermined.

RNA extraction and reverse transcription yielded cDNA as sequencing template. This table comes from immunoSEQ multiplex PCR, and its TCRdb copy is limited to in-frame clones, with some not included. This sample carries 120,000 to 150,000 clones, over 45% of them seen once, and the ten largest clones take around 6.8%. The receptor's source is a human donor with alopecia areata. Specimen: CD4+ T cells sorted from blood.

CDR3 sequence: CASSHGLPRAYEQYF. In DNA form, the CDR3 reads TGCGCCAGCAGCCACGGATTACCTCGGGCCTACGAGCAGTACTTC. The V gene is TRBV4-1, the J gene TRBJ2-7; D gene ambiguous. This CDR3 has 15 amino acids. Per the germline V gene, CDR1 is MGHRA and CDR2 is YSYEKL. V lost 3 bases, J lost 2 bases, and 14 bases lay in between.